The 6 T cell receptor beta chains listed next were all sequenced from one sample in a study of T cells in tumors after PD-1 blockade. Assay used: immunoSEQ multiplex PCR; TCRdb lists only in-frame clones, some missing. Of 50,000 to 75,000 clones listed, around 72% are singletons. The specimen was PBMCs, collected after anti-PD-1 treatment. Receptors were obtained from a human donor with basal cell carcinoma.

This rearrangement joins TRBV20-1 to TRBJ2-1, with 9 bases matching TRBD1. The CDR3 spans 11 residues. Germline lookup yields CDR1 DFQATT and CDR2 SNEGSKA (reference sequence). The junction had 5 bases not matched to a gene; V was cut back by 7 bases and J by 10 bases. In DNA form, the CDR3 reads TGCAGTGGGGACAGGGCTTTGGAGCAGTTCTTC. Its translation is CSGDRALEQFF.

This clone has a handful of counts. The chain recombines TRBV7-9 with TRBJ2-5, with 10 bases fitting TRBD1. This CDR3 is 16 amino acids long. V trimming: 4 bases; J trimming: 5 bases; junction bases outside the gene matches: 10. Germline-derived CDR1 and CDR2 are SEHNR and FQNEAQ (reference sequence). The CDR3 coding sequence is TGTGCCAGCAGCTCGCGACAGGGGGCGCGAAGTGAGACCCAGTACTTC. It translates to CASSSRQGARSETQYF.

CDR3 DNA sequence: TGTGCCAGCAGGAGGGACTATGGCTACACCTTC. This translates into CASRRDYGYTF. The chain joins TRBV5-6 to TRBJ1-2; D call uncertain. CDR3 size: 11 residues. Germline assignment: CDR1 SGHDT and CDR2 YYEEEE. The V and J ends lost 5 bases and 3 bases respectively, with 5 bases between them.

This clone occurred once. J is TRBJ2-7 and V is TRBV5-1; D unresolved. This CDR3 is built from 15 residues. V was cut by 0 bases and J by 3 bases, with 13 bases left in between. CDR1 and CDR2 from the germline V gene are SGHRS and YFSETQ. CDR3 sequence reads: CASSLVSGPNYEQYF. CDR3 nucleotide sequence: TGCGCCAGCAGCTTGGTTTCCGGGCCTAACTACGAGCAGTACTTC.

The V gene is TRBV7-2, the J gene TRBJ2-2; possible D gene TRBD1, 6 bases. The CDR3 extends over 16 amino acids. Germline-derived CDR1 and CDR2 are SGHTA and FQGNSA. Trimming took off 5 bases at V and 2 bases at J, with 15 bases between the two ends. The CDR3 nucleotides read TGTGCCAGCAGCCCCTATAGGACAGCAAACACCGGGGAGCTGTTTTTT. Residues: CASSPYRTANTGELFF.

This chain links TRBV10-3 with TRBJ2-1, with TRBD2 identical over 7 bases. Germline assignment: CDR1 ENHRY and CDR2 SYGVKD. CDR3 length: 17 amino acids. Germline trimming cut 0 bases from V and 0 bases from J; bases unmatched to any gene: 5. The CDR3 sequence: CAISESKGGSSYNEQFF. In DNA form, the CDR3 reads TGTGCCATCAGTGAGTCGAAGGGCGGGAGCTCCTACAATGAGCAGTTCTTC.